This T cell receptor beta chain was documented in a study of early T cells in non-severe SARS-CoV-2 infection. Study in general: From unsorted whole blood, bulk RNA was sequenced, and the chains remained unpaired. Study-level findings and limits: A preference for anti-spike CD8 responses marked VDJdb matching, which missed private and CD4 specificities.

The library protocol tagged individual cDNA molecules with unique molecular identifiers. TCRdb re-called the 5' RACE reads through MiXCR, storing one row per CDR3 protein. The sample has 30,000 to 40,000 distinct CDR3 sequences; less than 5.5% are singletons. The V end was cut by 5 bases, the J end by 4 bases, with 12 bases between. There are 14 residues in the CDR3. Germline V gene sequence: CDR1 SGHTA, CDR2 FQGNSA. With regard to this clonotype: Antigen unknown.

V and J are TRBV7-2 and TRBJ2-1, with D possibly matching TRBD2 (7 bases). Sequenced: whole blood. The source of this sequence is an adult who was a healthcare worker with PCR-confirmed SARS-CoV-2 infection or an uninfected control (not recorded which). The CDR3 nucleotides read TGTGCCAGCAGCCTGCGGGGGCGTTACAATGAGCAGTTCTTC. Translating gives CASSLRGRYNEQFF.